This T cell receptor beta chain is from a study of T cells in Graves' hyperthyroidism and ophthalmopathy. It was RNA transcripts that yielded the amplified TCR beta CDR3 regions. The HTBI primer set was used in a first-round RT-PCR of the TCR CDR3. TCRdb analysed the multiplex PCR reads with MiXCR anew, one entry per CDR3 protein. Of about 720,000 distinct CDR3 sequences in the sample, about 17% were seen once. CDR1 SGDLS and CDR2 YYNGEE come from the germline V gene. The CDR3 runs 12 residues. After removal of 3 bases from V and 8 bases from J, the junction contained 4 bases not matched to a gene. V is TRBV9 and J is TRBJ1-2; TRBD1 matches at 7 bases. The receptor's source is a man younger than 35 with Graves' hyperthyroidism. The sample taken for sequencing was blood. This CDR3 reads CASSASGGGYTF. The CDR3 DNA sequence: TGTGCCAGCAGCGCTTCAGGGGGAGGCTACACCTTC.